This passage covers 22 T cell receptor beta chains from one sample sequenced in a study of shared clonotypes between healthy human individuals. TCRdb's copy holds only in-frame clones and misses some; the assay was immunoSEQ multiplex PCR. The sample lists 1.5 million to 2.5 million clones, approximately 94% occurring once. CD45RO-negative, CCR7-positively selected cells formed the naive CD8 fraction, excluding terminally differentiated effector memory CD45RA+ cells. The material sequenced was naive CD8+ T cells sorted from blood. The receptor source for this set is a man aged 18 to 30 in good health.

The chain employs TRBV7-6 and TRBJ1-4; no clear D gene. The CDR3 loop spans 16 amino acids. Germline CDR1 and CDR2: SGHVS and FNYEAQ. V lost 2 bases to trimming and J lost 0 bases, with 10 bases between them. DNA of the CDR3: TGTGCCAGCAGCTTAATCCCGGGCGCAACTAATGAAAAACTGTTTTTT. Translating gives CASSLIPGATNEKLFF.

The rearrangement links TRBV7-3 to TRBJ2-7; D unclear. Germline V gene lookup returns CDR1 SGHTA and CDR2 FQGTGA. V dropped 5 bases and J dropped 1 base, with 15 bases sitting between them. This CDR3 comprises 15 residues. The CDR3 is CASSETVAGSYEQYF. Written as DNA, the CDR3 is TGTGCCAGCAGCGAGACCGTAGCCGGTTCCTACGAGCAGTACTTC.

This chain uses TRBV6-6 with TRBJ2-7; maybe TRBD1 (6 bases). The CDR3 has 15 residues. Germline CDR1 and CDR2: MNHNY and SVGAGI (reference sequence). V shed 4 bases and J shed 4 bases, with 17 bases lying between them. The CDR3 nucleotides are TGTGCCAGCAGTTCGGAAACAGGGCTTGTTTACGAGCAGTACTTC. Its translation is CASSSETGLVYEQYF.

The rearrangement joins TRBV7-9 to TRBJ1-2; TRBD1 matches at 8 bases. The CDR3 is 16 amino acids. The J segment lost 0 bases and the V segment lost 5 bases, leaving 8 bases of the junction unmatched. Germline V CDR1 and CDR2: SEHNR, FQNEAQ (reference sequence). The CDR3 DNA reads as TGTGCCAGCAGCCAAGACCAGGGGGCGCCTAACTATGGCTACACCTTC. This codes for CASSQDQGAPNYGYTF.

This sequence joins TRBV5-1 and TRBJ2-7; 10 bases are a match to TRBD2. Unmatched junction bases numbered 24, after V lost 9 bases and J lost 6 bases. The germline V gene has CDR1 SGHRS and CDR2 YFSETQ. The CDR3 is made up of 18 amino acids. This CDR3 reads CATPYRITSGVAWGEQYF. The DNA of the CDR3 is TGCGCCACCCCTTACCGAATAACTAGCGGGGTTGCCTGGGGCGAGCAGTACTTC.

The CDR3 spells CASSLFGGLYEQYF. The CDR3 DNA reads TGTGCCAGCAGTTTATTCGGGGGGCTTTACGAGCAGTACTTC. This rearrangement joins TRBV28 to TRBJ2-7; TRBD2 is a possible D gene (7 bases). In germline, CDR1 is MDHEN, CDR2 SYDVKM. V lost 1 base, J lost 4 bases, and 11 bases lay in between. CDR3 length: 14 amino acids.

The chain couples TRBV27 to TRBJ1-6, with D unclear. Trimming removed 3 bases at V and 9 bases at J, with 9 bases between. This CDR3 spans 13 amino acids. Germline-derived CDR1 and CDR2 are MNHEY and SMNVEV (reference sequence). The CDR3 loop is CASSFGSSSPLHF. CDR3 DNA sequence: TGTGCCAGCAGTTTCGGCTCGAGTTCACCCCTCCACTTT.

The chain couples TRBV9 to TRBJ1-2; 7 bases map to TRBD1. From germline, CDR1 is SGDLS and CDR2 YYNGEE. The CDR3 consists of 13 residues. V shed 4 bases and J 5 bases; nucleotides not matched to a gene: 5. Here the CDR3 reads CASSPPGQYGYTF. CDR3 nucleotide sequence: TGTGCCAGCAGCCCCCCGGGACAGTATGGCTACACCTTC.

The chain combines TRBV9 with TRBJ2-1, with D uncertain. The V end lost 0 bases, the J end lost 4 bases, and 17 bases lay between the germline ends. The CDR3 consists of 17 residues. The V gene's germline CDR1 is SGDLS and CDR2 YYNGEE. The CDR3 DNA is TGTGCCAGCAGCGTAGATGGTAGCCCCATAGGATACAATGAGCAGTTCTTC. Translation gives CASSVDGSPIGYNEQFF.

A word on this clone: The sample contains more than one DNA sequence encoding this CDR3. This chain uses TRBV4-3 with TRBJ2-7; 7 bases line up with TRBD2. In germline, CDR1 is LGHNA, CDR2 YSLEER. CDR3 size: 12 residues. J was trimmed by 6 bases and V by 5 bases; bases with no gene match: 4. CDR3: CASSLSGGEQYF. The DNA for the CDR3 is TGCGCCAGCAGCTTATCGGGGGGCGAGCAGTACTTC.

The chain joins TRBV28 to TRBJ2-7; D ambiguous. The CDR3 consists of 16 residues. Germline V gene lookup returns CDR1 MDHEN and CDR2 SYDVKM. Trimming took off 2 bases at V and 0 bases at J, with 14 bases between the two ends. Here the CDR3 DNA reads TGTGCCAGCAGTTTAGCCCTAGACCCTGTCTCCTACGAGCAGTACTTC. Residues: CASSLALDPVSYEQYF.

The rearrangement joins TRBV10-3 to TRBJ2-7; TRBD1 is a possible D gene (6 bases). Germline V gene lookup returns CDR1 ENHRY and CDR2 SYGVKD. This CDR3 region has 15 residues. Trimming shortened V by 3 bases and J by 2 bases, and 14 bases separated the two germline ends. The CDR3: CAISEHVTGTYEQYF. For the CDR3, the DNA is TGTGCCATCAGTGAACACGTTACAGGGACCTACGAGCAGTACTTC.

This chain uses TRBV10-3 with TRBJ2-1; possibly TRBD1 for D (6 bases). V lost 6 bases and J lost 6, with 12 bases in between. The CDR3 totals 13 residues. Germline CDR1 and CDR2: ENHRY and SYGVKD. The CDR3 nucleotides read TGTGCCATCAGCCAGACAGGATTCAATGAGCAGTTCTTC. Amino acids: CAISQTGFNEQFF.

The CDR3 loop reads CASSRIGEGNQPQHF. In nucleotides, the CDR3 is TGTGCCAGTAGTCGGATAGGGGAGGGCAATCAGCCCCAGCATTTT. The V call is TRBV19, the J call TRBJ1-5, with D perhaps matching TRBD1 (5 bases). The CDR3 length is 15 residues. Looked up from germline, CDR1 is LNHDA and CDR2 is SQIVND (reference sequence). The V end lost 5 bases, the J end lost 2 bases, and 13 bases lay between the germline ends.

The DNA for the CDR3 is TGTGCCAGCAGTTTGGCAGGGTGGGGAGAGACCCAGTACTTC. Its translation is CASSLAGWGETQYF. J is TRBJ2-5 and V is TRBV28; possibly TRBD1 for D (5 bases). V was cut by 3 bases and J by 4 bases, with 12 bases left in between. Looked up from germline, CDR1 is MDHEN and CDR2 is SYDVKM. The CDR3 runs 14 residues.

The chain couples TRBV4-3 to TRBJ2-2; D possibly corresponds to TRBD1 (5 bases). CDR3 length: 18 amino acids. Trimming took off 0 bases at V and 1 base at J, with 15 bases between the two ends. Looked up from germline, CDR1 is LGHNA and CDR2 is YSLEER. This CDR3 is CASSQDPAGMGNTGELFF. DNA for the CDR3: TGCGCCAGCAGCCAAGATCCGGCAGGGATGGGGAACACCGGGGAGCTGTTTTTT.

The rearrangement links TRBV7-9 to TRBJ2-1; 10 bases match TRBD1. This CDR3 is built from 12 residues. The V gene's germline CDR1 is SEHNR and CDR2 FQNEAQ (reference sequence). Trimming at V came to 4 bases and at J to 15 bases, leaving 6 bases not matched to a gene. CDR3 coding DNA: TGTGCCAGCAGCTCTGATGGGACAGGGGTGTTCTTC. Amino acids: CASSSDGTGVFF.

The J gene is TRBJ2-5, the V gene TRBV6-6; D may be TRBD1 (5 bases). This CDR3 is 14 amino acids long. Germline lookup yields CDR1 MNHNY and CDR2 SVGAGI (reference sequence). With 7 bases removed from V and 2 bases from J, the gap between germline ends came to 14 bases. This CDR3 is CASNQLGDQETQYF. CDR3 sequence (DNA): TGTGCCAGCAACCAGCTAGGGGATCAAGAGACCCAGTACTTC.

The rearrangement joins TRBV6-5 to TRBJ2-7; 9 nucleotides align to TRBD1. This CDR3 comprises 15 residues. Losses at the gene ends were 5 bases for V and 4 bases for J; bases not matched to a gene: 9. CDR1 and CDR2 from the germline V gene are MNHEY and SVGAGI. CDR3 protein: CASSQGQGWGYEQYF. In DNA, the CDR3 is TGTGCCAGCAGTCAGGGACAGGGATGGGGTTACGAGCAGTACTTC.

J is TRBJ2-1 and V is TRBV4-3; D perhaps matches TRBD1 (6 bases). V lost 5 bases and J lost 4, with 15 bases in between. Germline CDR1 and CDR2: LGHNA and YSLEER. The CDR3 extends over 15 amino acids. In nucleotides, the CDR3 is TGCGCCAGCAGCTGGGCCAGGGGACCTTACAATGAGCAGTTCTTC. It specifies CASSWARGPYNEQFF.

The chain is built from TRBV4-1 and TRBJ2-7, with D possibly matching TRBD1 (6 bases). The V end lost 0 bases, the J end lost 3 bases, and 12 bases lay between the germline ends. This CDR3 has 15 amino acids. CDR1 MGHRA and CDR2 YSYEKL come from the germline V gene. The CDR3 spells CASSQDPTGLYEQYF. DNA for the CDR3: TGCGCCAGCAGCCAAGATCCGACAGGACTCTACGAGCAGTACTTC.

This chain connects TRBV21-1 to TRBJ1-5; the tabulated D call, TRBD1, remains unverified against the DNA. TRBV21-1 is described as a pseudogene. The CDR3 spans 17 residues. The DNA of the CDR3 is TGTGCCAGCAGCAAAGGAAGACATCCTGATGACAATCAGCCCCAGCATTTT. Protein product: CASSKGRHPDDNQPQHF.